These 25 T cell receptor beta chains came from one sample sequenced in a study of beta chain features in type 1 diabetes (dated by TCRdb to the late 2010s). The method was the immunoSEQ multiplex PCR assay. The entire isolated RNA was reverse transcribed using the High Capacity cDNA Reverse Transcription Kit, and thus expressed TCRB transcripts were sequenced. TCRdb re-hosts the immuneACCESS table, in-frame sequences only. Its copies lack some clones; in the studies checked, an unresolved V gene accounts for under half of them, and the cause for the rest is not known. The sample data list under 250,000 clones, and about 25% of these were observed just once. The biggest ten clones account for 3.5% to 4.5% of the sample. Specimen: central memory CD4+ T cells from blood. The receptors stem from a man aged 25 to 40 in good health.

This chain links TRBV7-2 with TRBJ2-3; 8 positions agree with TRBD1. The CDR3 spans 17 residues. Per the germline V gene, CDR1 is SGHTA and CDR2 is FQGNSA. With V trimmed by 1 base and J by 2 bases, 8 bases remained unmatched. The CDR3 spells CASSLEGTGGHTDTQYF. In DNA, the CDR3 is TGTGCCAGCAGCTTAGAAGGGACAGGCGGCCACACAGATACGCAGTATTTT.

The J gene is TRBJ1-1, the V gene TRBV6-5; D may be TRBD1 (5 bases). CDR1 is MNHEY, CDR2 SVGAGI, per germline. Trimming left V 7 bases short and J 5 bases short, with 17 bases between. This CDR3 has 14 residues. CDR3 amino acids: CASKGRAEETEAFF. The CDR3 nucleotides are TGTGCCAGCAAGGGCAGGGCGGAGGAAACTGAAGCTTTCTTT.

A note on this clone: The sample holds other DNA sequences that translate to the same CDR3. The rearrangement joins TRBV10-3 to TRBJ2-5; D is unresolved. V dropped 0 bases and J dropped 3 bases, with 8 bases sitting between them. Germline CDR1 reads ENHRY; CDR2 reads SYGVKD. The CDR3 totals 14 residues. CDR3 loop: CAISESNRKETQYF. As DNA, the CDR3 is TGTGCCATCAGTGAGTCGAACCGAAAAGAGACCCAGTACTTC.

The CDR3 coding sequence is TGTGCCAGCAGTGAGAACAGGGTAGGGAGCTATGGCTACACCTTC. Encoded protein: CASSENRVGSYGYTF. The rearrangement links TRBV25-1 to TRBJ1-2; TRBD1 is a possible D gene (6 bases). The CDR3 is made up of 15 amino acids. CDR1 and CDR2 from the germline V gene are MGHDK and SYGVNS. Trimming took 3 bases from V and 4 from J, leaving 15 bases between them.

This clone was counted a few times. V is TRBV5-1 and J is TRBJ2-3; D call uncertain. CDR1 SGHRS and CDR2 YFSETQ come from the germline V gene. Between the trimmed V and J ends, which lost 4 bases and 6 bases, there was a span of 15 bases. This CDR3 has 14 residues. The CDR3 loop reads CASSPIVSGDTQYF. CDR3 bases: TGCGCCAGCAGCCCCATTGTCTCCGGGGATACGCAGTATTTT.

The rearrangement uses TRBV19 and TRBJ2-3; D remains unclear. The V gene lost 5 bases and the J gene lost 5 bases, with 8 bases spanning the gap. Germline V gene data show CDR1 as LNHDA and CDR2 as SQIVND (reference sequence). The CDR3 is 12 residues long. The CDR3 loop is CASSAWLDTQYF. The CDR3 DNA reads TGTGCCAGTAGTGCCTGGTTAGATACGCAGTATTTT. Complete variable domain (other parts from reference TRBV19 and TRBJ2-3): DGGITQSPKYLFRKEGQNVTLSCEQNLNHDAMYWYRQDPGQGLRLIYYSQIVNDFQKGDIAEGYSVSREKKESFPLTVTSAQKNPTAFYLCASSAWLDTQYFGPGTRLTVL.

The rearrangement links TRBV2 to TRBJ1-5; TRBD1 is a possible D gene (5 bases). The CDR3 length is 15 residues. Germline CDR1 is SNHLY and CDR2 is FYNNEI. The V end was cut by 2 bases, the J end by 6 bases, with 14 bases between. CDR3 sequence reads: CASSEQGTARQPQHF. The CDR3 nucleotides read TGTGCCAGCAGTGAACAGGGTACCGCGCGTCAGCCCCAGCATTTT.

The gene calls are TRBV7-2 and TRBJ2-1, with D tentatively TRBD1 or TRBD2 (5 bases each). The ends were cut back, 4 bases at V and 5 bases at J, with 12 bases in the middle. Germline V gene sequence: CDR1 SGHTA, CDR2 FQGNSA. This CDR3 region has 14 residues. The CDR3 reads CASSSLWGNNEQFF. The CDR3, as DNA: TGTGCCAGCAGCTCCCTTTGGGGGAACAATGAGCAGTTCTTC.

This clone was picked up a small number of times. V usage is TRBV7-2 and J usage is TRBJ2-3; 9 positions match TRBD1. CDR1 and CDR2 (germline): SGHTA, FQGNSA. J gave up 0 bases and V 5 bases, and 0 bases lay outside the gene matches. CDR3 length: 14 amino acids. CDR3: CASSGTGSTDTQYF. CDR3 in DNA: TGTGCCAGCAGCGGGACAGGGAGCACAGATACGCAGTATTTT.

In nucleotides, the CDR3 is TGTGCCAGCAGCCCGTACCAAGAGACCCAGTACTTC. Amino acids: CASSPYQETQYF. The chain employs TRBV7-8 and TRBJ2-5; D gene unclear. Trimming stripped 5 bases from V and 0 bases from J, with 4 bases between. Germline V gene data show CDR1 as SGHVS and CDR2 as FQNEAQ. This CDR3 has 12 amino acids.

The genes are TRBV29-1 and TRBJ2-7, with 9 bases identical to TRBD1. J lost 6 bases, V lost 6 bases, and 6 bases had no gene match. The CDR3 length is 12 residues. Germline CDR1 reads SQVTM; CDR2 reads ANQGSEA. The CDR3 nucleotides are TGCAGCGTGGGACAGGGTTGGGGCGAGCAGTACTTC. This codes for CSVGQGWGEQYF.

This clone was detected many times. This chain uses TRBV7-2 with TRBJ2-4; D gene uncertain. The CDR3 is 13 amino acids. V was shortened by 4 bases and J by 10 bases, with 14 bases between the two germline ends. Per germline, CDR1 SGHTA and CDR2 FQGNSA. CDR3 sequence (DNA): TGTGCCAGCAGCTCACCGGGCCAGCGTATTCAGTACTTC. This translates into CASSSPGQRIQYF.

A note on this clone: The sample holds other DNA sequences that translate to the same CDR3. This sequence joins TRBV11-2 and TRBJ2-1; D not resolved. V lost 6 bases and J lost 8, with 11 bases in between. The germline gives CDR1 SGHAT, CDR2 FQNNGV. CDR3 length: 12 amino acids. Written as DNA, the CDR3 is TGTGCCAGCAGTTCGGGTAGGGATGAGCAGTTCTTC. Protein sequence: CASSSGRDEQFF.

The CDR3 loop reads CASSFSLLWNEQYF. The DNA of the CDR3 is TGTGCCAGCAGCTTCAGCCTCCTGTGGAACGAGCAGTACTTC. The chain combines TRBV5-6 with TRBJ2-7; unclear D gene. The length of the CDR3 is 14 residues. V was cut by 2 bases and J by 5 bases, with 14 bases left in between. CDR1 is SGHDT and CDR2 is YYEEEE in the germline V gene.

The table lists this clone with a few counts. The gene calls are TRBV7-2 and TRBJ2-2, with 9 bases lining up with TRBD1. The J segment lost 7 bases and the V segment lost 4 bases, leaving 7 bases of the junction unmatched. Looked up from germline, CDR1 is SGHTA and CDR2 is FQGNSA. The CDR3 runs 15 residues. The CDR3: CASSSWTGVGGELFF. CDR3 in DNA: TGTGCCAGCAGCTCCTGGACAGGGGTTGGCGGGGAGCTGTTTTTT.

The chain uses TRBV5-1 and TRBJ2-1; the D gene could be TRBD1 or TRBD2 (5 bases each). Germline V gene lookup returns CDR1 SGHRS and CDR2 YFSETQ. V shed 0 bases and J shed 5 bases, with 12 bases lying between them. This CDR3 region has 15 residues. The CDR3 reads CASSLGGALDNEQFF. The CDR3 DNA is TGCGCCAGCAGCTTGGGAGGGGCTTTAGACAATGAGCAGTTCTTC.

The gene calls are TRBV6-5 and TRBJ1-2; 10 positions match TRBD1. CDR1 MNHEY and CDR2 SVGAGI come from the germline V gene. This CDR3 is built from 13 residues. After removal of 5 bases from V and 8 bases from J, the junction contained 5 bases not matched to a gene. CDR3 in DNA: TGTGCCAGCAGTAACCGGGACAGGGGCGGCTACACCTTC. This codes for CASSNRDRGGYTF.

This clone appeared a few times. This chain connects TRBV29-1 to TRBJ2-3; 10 bases line up with TRBD2. This CDR3 is built from 15 residues. In germline, CDR1 is SQVTM, CDR2 ANQGSEA. The V segment lost 6 bases and the J segment 2 bases; nucleotides outside the gene matches: 8. CDR3: CSVRAGTSDTDTQYF. The CDR3 DNA is TGCAGCGTAAGAGCCGGGACTAGCGACACAGATACGCAGTATTTT.

The V call is TRBV30, the J call TRBJ1-2; D gene unclear. Germline V gene data show CDR1 as GTSNPN and CDR2 as SVGIG (reference sequence). V gave up 3 bases and J gave up 1 base, with 6 bases separating them. The CDR3 is 12 residues long. As DNA, the CDR3 is TGTGCCTGGAGCCAGGATAACTATGGCTACACCTTC. As protein: CAWSQDNYGYTF.

This clone was found a few times. The chain recombines TRBV9 with TRBJ2-3; the match to TRBD2 covers 8 bases. After removal of 4 bases from V and 6 bases from J, the junction contained 19 bases not matched to a gene. CDR1 and CDR2 from the germline V gene are SGDLS and YYNGEE. The CDR3 sequence is 18 residues long. Here the CDR3 reads CASSPRPGLEIAGDTQYF. The DNA for the CDR3 is TGTGCCAGCAGCCCTCGACCGGGACTAGAGATTGCGGGGGATACGCAGTATTTT.

This chain links TRBV30 with TRBJ2-2, with TRBD1 matching over 9 bases. The CDR3 has 16 residues. The V and J ends lost 2 bases and 3 bases, in that order; junction bases with no gene match: 7. Germline CDR1 is GTSNPN and CDR2 is SVGIG (reference sequence). CDR3 in amino acids: CAWSRDRGMYTGELFF. The CDR3 DNA sequence: TGTGCCTGGAGTAGAGACAGGGGGATGTACACCGGGGAGCTGTTTTTT.

The rearrangement links TRBV7-9 to TRBJ2-7, with D perhaps matching TRBD2 (5 bases). CDR3 length: 14 residues. Germline lookup yields CDR1 SEHNR and CDR2 FQNEAQ (reference sequence). V was pared by 1 base and J by 3 bases, with 10 bases between. The CDR3 region has the DNA TGTGCCAGCAGCTTAGACGCGGGTGTCTACGAGCAGTACTTC. Protein sequence: CASSLDAGVYEQYF.

Only a few counts were recorded for this clone. J is TRBJ2-3 and V is TRBV13; D gene unclear. Looked up from germline, CDR1 is PRHDT and CDR2 is FYEKMQ (reference sequence). The V gene lost 6 bases and the J gene lost 3 bases, with 7 bases spanning the gap. The CDR3 runs to 12 residues. CDR3 DNA sequence: TGTGCCAGCAGGGCCCTGACAGATACGCAGTATTTT. Encoded protein: CASRALTDTQYF.

V is TRBV28 and J is TRBJ1-2; D ambiguous. The germline CDR1 and CDR2 sequences are MDHEN and SYDVKM. V lost 7 bases to trimming and J lost 4 bases, with 13 bases between them. The length of the CDR3 is 13 residues. The CDR3 region is CASTQSDGYGYTF. In DNA form, the CDR3 reads TGTGCCAGCACCCAGAGCGACGGCTATGGCTACACCTTC.

The chain carries TRBV5-1 and TRBJ1-2, with D possibly being TRBD1 (6 bases). From germline, CDR1 is SGHRS and CDR2 YFSETQ. Trimming removed 0 bases from V and 7 bases from J, with 10 bases in between. The CDR3 sequence is 13 residues long. CDR3 loop: CASSLDRAGGYTF. The CDR3 coding sequence is TGCGCCAGCAGCTTGGACAGGGCTGGTGGCTACACCTTC.